These T cell receptor beta chains were read from a single sample in a study of OX40 agonist ivuxolimab in advanced cancers. TCRdb's copy holds only in-frame clones and misses some; the assay was immunoSEQ multiplex PCR. The repertoire holds 70,000 to 90,000 clones, with 84% as singletons. The input for sequencing was CD4+ or CD8+ T cells sorted from blood, taken in a trial of the OX40 agonist ivuxolimab. These TCRs come from an adult with an advanced solid tumor such as melanoma, head and neck, liver or kidney cancer. The CDR3 runs from the conserved cysteine through the conserved F or W. The D gene is left open where the match is weak. Clone size is given for some rows only: seen once, a few or many times, or a class if the clone is expanded.

J,V,D,size,CDR3,DNA
TRBJ2-7,TRBV29-1,.,.,CSVEDSRGSYEQYF,TGCAGCGTTGAAGACAGCAGAGGCTCCTACGAGCAGTACTTC
TRBJ2-5,TRBV7-2,.,.,CASSLVSARGAETQYF,TGTGCCAGCAGCTTAGTATCGGCCAGGGGGGCAGAGACCCAGTACTTC
TRBJ1-2,TRBV30,.,.,CAWSDGFLGYGYTF,TGTGCCTGGAGCGACGGATTCCTGGGCTATGGCTACACCTTC
TRBJ1-2,TRBV6-1,.,.,CASSGSSSHTF,TGTGCCAGCAGTGGTTCGAGTTCCCACACCTTC
TRBJ2-1,TRBV13,TRBD2,once,CASSLREGEQFF,TGTGCCAGCAGCTTAAGGGAGGGTGAGCAGTTCTTC
TRBJ1-6,TRBV10-3,TRBD1,.,CAISEGQGSNSPLHF,TGTGCCATCAGTGAAGGACAGGGATCCAATTCACCCCTCCACTTT
TRBJ1-4,TRBV7-8,.,.,CASTIGTTNEKLFF,TGTGCCAGCACCATAGGGACAACTAATGAAAAACTGTTTTTT
TRBJ1-5,TRBV5-5,.,once,CASSTRTDQPQHF,TGTGCCAGCAGCACCCGGACTGATCAGCCCCAGCATTTT
TRBJ1-1,TRBV6-6,.,few,CASTSNREPDEAFF,TGTGCCAGCACCTCGAACAGGGAGCCGGATGAAGCTTTCTTT
TRBJ2-1,TRBV6-1,TRBD2,.,CASSEYQTSGDKKGRQFF,TGTGCCAGCAGTGAATACCAGACTAGCGGGGATAAGAAGGGGAGGCAGTTCTTC
TRBJ2-5,TRBV30,.,few,CAWKRGGPKETQYF,TGTGCCTGGAAAAGGGGGGGGCCGAAGGAGACCCAGTACTTC
TRBJ2-3,TRBV6-4,TRBD2,.,CASSEGLAGRDTQYF,TGTGCCAGCAGTGAAGGCCTAGCGGGAAGAGATACGCAGTATTTT
TRBJ2-1,TRBV2,TRBD2,.,CAGGLAGGNEQFF,TGTGCCGGTGGACTAGCGGGGGGCAATGAGCAGTTCTTC
TRBJ1-2,TRBV5-6,.,once,CASSLIDTRYGYTF,TGTGCCAGCAGCTTGATCGACACCCGCTATGGCTACACCTTC
TRBJ2-5,TRBV12-1,.,.,CASSFGHRAGESYF,TGTGCCAGCAGCTTTGGGCACCGTGCGGGGGAGTCGTACTTC
TRBJ2-1,TRBV7-2,.,.,CASSPLWGGLIYEQFF,TGTGCCAGCAGCCCTCTGTGGGGGGGCCTTATCTATGAGCAGTTCTTC
TRBJ2-5,TRBV4-2,.,.,CASSQERGMLQETQYF,TGTGCCAGCAGCCAAGAACGCGGGATGCTTCAAGAGACCCAGTACTTC
TRBJ2-7,TRBV5-6,TRBD1,.,CASSLSGTVSYEQYF,TGTGCCAGCAGCTTATCCGGGACAGTCTCCTACGAGCAGTACTTC
TRBJ2-2,TRBV7-3,.,.,CASSATGLAGELFF,TGTGCCAGCAGCGCCACGGGTCTTGCCGGGGAGCTGTTTTTT
TRBJ2-3,TRBV30,.,.,CAWSTTADTQYF,TGTGCCTGGAGTACGACGGCAGATACGCAGTATTTT
TRBJ2-7,TRBV7-2,.,.,CASSYTGNEQYF,TGTGCCAGCAGCTATACAGGGAACGAGCAGTACTTC
TRBJ2-1,TRBV20-1,.,.,CSAREYNEQFF,TGCAGTGCTAGGGAGTACAATGAGCAGTTCTTC